The 31 T cell receptor beta chains reported below all come from one sample, sequenced in a study of cytomegalovirus exposure and HLA in healthy donors. The PCR made use of 60 Vbeta and 13 Jbeta primers. Here immunoSEQ multiplex PCR was the method, and the copy in TCRdb shows in-frame clones only, minus some. The listing contains some 130,000 clones. Sequencing used PBMCs. The receptors were gathered from a woman between 40 and 55 years old in good health and CMV-seropositive.

The chain couples TRBV10-2 to TRBJ2-7; D not resolved. The CDR3 covers 15 residues. Per germline, CDR1 WSHSY and CDR2 SAAADI. Trimming shortened V by 0 bases and J by 2 bases, and 11 bases separated the two germline ends. In DNA form, the CDR3 reads TGCGCCAGCAGTGAGTCGAGGCGGCCGCCCTACGAGCAGTACTTC. This encodes CASSESRRPPYEQYF.

The rearrangement joins TRBV6-5 to TRBJ1-2; TRBD1 is a possible D gene (5 bases). Germline values: CDR1 MNHEY, CDR2 SVGAGI. The length of the CDR3 is 16 residues. Trimming took 0 bases from V and 2 from J, leaving 13 bases between them. CDR3 coding DNA: TGTGCCAGCAGTTACTCTTTCGGCGGGGCGAACTATGGCTACACCTTC. It specifies CASSYSFGGANYGYTF.

V and J are TRBV7-3 and TRBJ2-5; 9 positions agree with TRBD1. The CDR3 consists of 15 residues. The germline CDR1 and CDR2 sequences are SGHTA and FQGTGA. Trimming removed 3 bases from V and 11 bases from J; junction bases left unmatched: 13. The CDR3 coding sequence is TGTGCCAGCAGCTTTACAGGGGGCCCAAACGAGGAGCAGTACTTC. It specifies CASSFTGGPNEEQYF.

The chain joins TRBV7-8 to TRBJ1-3; D is unresolved. This CDR3 region has 13 residues. CDR1 SGHVS and CDR2 FQNEAQ come from the germline V gene. Trimming removed 2 bases at V and 0 bases at J, with 2 bases between. The CDR3 protein is CASSLYSGNTIYF. CDR3 nucleotides: TGTGCCAGCAGCTTATACTCTGGAAACACCATATATTTT.

This chain joins TRBV19 and TRBJ2-1; TRBD2 aligns across 10 bases. The CDR3 consists of 16 residues. V lost 5 bases, J lost 4 bases, and 8 bases stayed unmatched. The germline V gene encodes CDR1 LNHDA and CDR2 SQIVND (reference sequence). The CDR3 is CASSFLTSGPYNEQFF. In nucleotides, the CDR3 is TGTGCCAGTAGTTTCCTGACTAGCGGGCCTTACAATGAGCAGTTCTTC.

The V call is TRBV20-1, the J call TRBJ2-5, with TRBD2 as a possible D gene (6 bases). Trimming pared 5 bases from V and 5 bases from J, leaving 9 bases between. Per the germline V gene, CDR1 is DFQATT and CDR2 is SNEGSKA (reference sequence). There are 11 residues in the CDR3. CDR3 region: CSAGTLETQYF. Written as DNA, the CDR3 is TGCAGTGCTGGGACTCTCGAGACCCAGTACTTC.

V is TRBV19 and J is TRBJ2-2, with D possibly matching TRBD1 (5 bases). The V gene lost 10 bases and the J gene lost 0 bases, with 12 bases spanning the gap. The CDR3 totals 14 residues. From germline, CDR1 is LNHDA and CDR2 SQIVND (reference sequence). For the CDR3, the DNA is TGTGCCACCATGACAGCTACGAACACCGGGGAGCTGTTTTTT. It encodes CATMTATNTGELFF.

The rearrangement joins TRBV11-2 to TRBJ2-3, with no clear D. The V and J ends lost 4 bases and 0 bases respectively, with 11 bases between them. Germline CDR1 is SGHAT and CDR2 is FQNNGV. This CDR3 region has 15 residues. The CDR3 loop reads CASSYSVASTDTQYF. CDR3 sequence (DNA): TGTGCCAGCAGCTACTCGGTAGCCAGCACAGATACGCAGTATTTT.

The chain links TRBV9 to TRBJ2-2; D uncertain. V lost 1 base and J lost 2, with 3 bases in between. The CDR3 consists of 13 residues. CDR1 SGDLS and CDR2 YYNGEE come from the germline V gene. DNA for the CDR3: TGTGCCAGCAGCGTACCAAACACCGGGGAGCTGTTTTTT. Translating gives CASSVPNTGELFF.

The rearrangement uses TRBV28 and TRBJ2-1; D not resolved. From germline, CDR1 is MDHEN and CDR2 SYDVKM. The CDR3 has 15 residues. V was cut by 1 base and J by 0 bases, with 7 bases left in between. CDR3 sequence (DNA): TGTGCCAGCAGTTTATTGCCCAGCTCCTACAATGAGCAGTTCTTC. Translated: CASSLLPSSYNEQFF.

This chain connects TRBV2 to TRBJ2-3; the D is unclear. The CDR3 covers 11 residues. Trimming pared 8 bases from V and 9 bases from J, leaving 12 bases between. Germline loops: CDR1 SNHLY, CDR2 FYNNEI. The CDR3 is CASAESVTQYF. CDR3 DNA sequence: TGTGCCAGCGCCGAGAGTGTGACGCAGTATTTT.

The V and J genes are TRBV27 and TRBJ2-7, with 8 positions matching TRBD2. Trimming at V came to 3 bases and at J to 5 bases, leaving 9 bases not matched to a gene. The germline V gene encodes CDR1 MNHEY and CDR2 SMNVEV (reference sequence). The CDR3 has 15 amino acids. For the CDR3, the DNA is TGTGCCAGCAGTTTTCAGCTAGCGGGTGGGAACGAGCAGTACTTC. Residues: CASSFQLAGGNEQYF.

The chain combines TRBV7-8 with TRBJ2-1; D unclear. Germline V gene sequence: CDR1 SGHVS, CDR2 FQNEAQ. CDR3 length: 16 amino acids. The V end was cut by 0 bases, the J end by 0 bases, with 9 bases between. The CDR3 loop is CASSLAAWSSYNEQFF. The DNA for the CDR3 is TGTGCCAGCAGCTTAGCTGCATGGAGCTCCTACAATGAGCAGTTCTTC.

The rearrangement uses TRBV6-5 and TRBJ2-7, with D perhaps TRBD2 (8 bases). CDR3 length: 14 residues. Per germline, CDR1 MNHEY and CDR2 SVGAGI. V lost 5 bases and J lost 4, with 15 bases in between. CDR3 DNA: TGTGCCAGCAGTCGGGACAGCGGGGGTTACGAGCAGTACTTC. Translated, it gives CASSRDSGGYEQYF.

V gene TRBV4-1 combines with J gene TRBJ2-1, with 7 positions matching TRBD2. CDR1 is MGHRA and CDR2 is YSYEKL in the germline V gene. CDR3 length: 19 residues. Losses at the gene ends were 2 bases for V and 2 bases for J; bases not matched to a gene: 15. DNA of the CDR3: TGCGCCAGCAGCCAACGAAGCCGGGACTACCCCTCCGCCTACAATGAGCAGTTCTTC. Its protein product is CASSQRSRDYPSAYNEQFF.

This sequence joins TRBV4-1 and TRBJ1-2; tentative D call: TRBD1 (6 bases). V was clipped by 1 base and J by 8 bases, with 14 bases between them. This CDR3 spans 14 amino acids. Germline V gene lookup returns CDR1 MGHRA and CDR2 YSYEKL. The CDR3 DNA follows: TGCGCCAGCAGCCAAGGACAGGCTGGGGTAGGCTACACCTTC. It yields the protein CASSQGQAGVGYTF.

The V and J genes are TRBV19 and TRBJ2-5; TRBD1 aligns across 10 bases. The J call may be incorrect, as the DNA end agrees better with TRBJ2-7. This CDR3 has 13 amino acids. The germline CDR1 and CDR2 sequences are LNHDA and SQIVND (reference sequence). The CDR3 sequence is CASRLGQGNEQYF. The DNA of the CDR3 is TGTGCCAGTCGTTTGGGACAGGGGAACGAGCAGTACTTC.

V and J are TRBV5-1 and TRBJ2-2; no clear D gene. Germline V gives CDR1 SGHRS, CDR2 YFSETQ. Deletions cut 3 bases from V and 2 bases from J, with 8 bases between. The CDR3 is 14 amino acids. The CDR3 here is CASSSEPNTGELFF. CDR3 nucleotide sequence: TGCGCCAGCAGCTCGGAGCCAAACACCGGGGAGCTGTTTTTT.

The chain employs TRBV7-3 and TRBJ1-1, with D possibly matching TRBD1 (5 bases). Germline lookup yields CDR1 SGHTA and CDR2 FQGTGA. This CDR3 comprises 14 residues. V lost 0 bases and J lost 5, with 10 bases in between. CDR3 sequence: CASSLTGKGTEAFF. The CDR3 DNA is TGTGCCAGCAGCTTAACGGGCAAGGGGACTGAAGCTTTCTTT.

V gene TRBV5-1 combines with J gene TRBJ1-1; TRBD1 might be the D (6 bases). The CDR3 is 14 residues long. Trimming stripped 0 bases from V and 5 bases from J, with 11 bases between. The V gene's germline CDR1 is SGHRS and CDR2 YFSETQ. This CDR3 is CASSLAGQGTEAFF. CDR3 in DNA: TGCGCCAGCAGCTTGGCCGGCCAGGGGACTGAAGCTTTCTTT.

The chain recombines TRBV10-3 with TRBJ1-4; TRBD1 is a possible D gene (6 bases). V lost 5 bases to trimming and J lost 8 bases, with 24 bases between them. Germline lookup yields CDR1 ENHRY and CDR2 SYGVKD. The CDR3 contains 17 residues. This CDR3 reads CAISPSTGRTRGEKLFF. The CDR3 nucleotides are TGTGCCATCAGTCCCTCTACGGGTCGGACAAGGGGGGAAAAACTGTTTTTT.

The chain joins TRBV10-3 to TRBJ2-1; 12 bases match TRBD2. Germline loops: CDR1 ENHRY, CDR2 SYGVKD. There are 14 residues in the CDR3. Trimming removed 10 bases from V and 5 bases from J; junction bases left unmatched: 6. The CDR3 loop reads CATRLAGDDNEQFF. Written as DNA, the CDR3 is TGTGCCACACGACTAGCGGGAGACGACAATGAGCAGTTCTTC.

The chain recombines TRBV29-1 with TRBJ2-7, with D tentatively TRBD1 (5 bases). The germline V and J ends were trimmed by 5 bases and 1 base, with 15 bases remaining between them. The germline V gene encodes CDR1 SQVTM and CDR2 ANQGSEA. The CDR3 is 14 residues long. The CDR3 here is CSVRLGEGSYEQYF. The CDR3 nucleotides are TGCAGCGTTCGGTTAGGGGAAGGGTCCTACGAGCAGTACTTC.

The chain employs TRBV5-1 and TRBJ1-4; 12 positions agree with TRBD1. CDR1 is SGHRS and CDR2 is YFSETQ in the germline V gene. The trim removed 1 base at V and 6 bases at J, leaving 10 bases unmatched. The CDR3 has 18 residues. The CDR3 sequence is CASSLTTGTGGPDEKLFF. As DNA, the CDR3 is TGCGCCAGCAGCTTGACAACCGGGACAGGGGGCCCGGATGAAAAACTGTTTTTT.

The CDR3: CASSNDRTSGNTIYF. Written as DNA, the CDR3 is TGTGCCAGCTCAAACGACAGAACCTCTGGAAACACCATATATTTT. The chain joins TRBV18 to TRBJ1-3; TRBD1 might be the D (5 bases). The CDR3 covers 15 residues. V lost 5 bases and J 0 bases, leaving 11 bases between the germline ends. Germline CDR1 is KGHSH and CDR2 is LQKENI.

About this clone: This specimen includes other DNA sequences encoding the same CDR3. The rearrangement joins TRBV5-1 to TRBJ2-7, with 8 bases that match TRBD1. The J segment lost 1 base and the V segment lost 2 bases, leaving 2 bases of the junction unmatched. Germline lookup yields CDR1 SGHRS and CDR2 YFSETQ. This CDR3 is built from 14 residues. The CDR3 region is CASSFGTGSYEQYF. The CDR3, as DNA: TGCGCCAGCAGCTTCGGGACAGGTTCCTACGAGCAGTACTTC.

The chain has TRBV28 and TRBJ2-3, with D unclear. V shed 9 bases and J shed 5 bases, with 6 bases lying between them. This CDR3 is 10 amino acids long. Germline V gives CDR1 MDHEN, CDR2 SYDVKM. The CDR3 coding sequence is TGTGCCAGACATGGAGATACGCAGTATTTT. Residues: CARHGDTQYF.

The V gene is TRBV11-2, the J gene TRBJ2-5; D is possibly TRBD2 (6 bases). The CDR3 totals 13 residues. CDR1 is SGHAT and CDR2 is FQNNGV in the germline V gene. V was clipped by 5 bases and J by 4 bases, with 11 bases between them. CDR3 in amino acids: CASSRERGETQYF. In DNA, the CDR3 is TGTGCCAGCAGCCGGGAGAGGGGAGAGACCCAGTACTTC.

The chain is built from TRBV14 and TRBJ2-5; a weak D match, TRBD2 (5 bases). Germline CDR1 is SGHDN and CDR2 is FVKESK. This CDR3 is built from 14 residues. Between the trimmed V and J ends, which lost 1 base and 5 bases, there was a span of 11 bases. The chain's CDR3 is CASSQAGLSETQYF. DNA for the CDR3: TGTGCCAGCAGCCAAGCCGGACTTAGCGAGACCCAGTACTTC.

V usage is TRBV15 and J usage is TRBJ2-5; 9 bases align to TRBD2. The J call is doubtful: the DNA matches TRBJ2-7 better. The CDR3 has 13 residues. Germline values: CDR1 LNHNV, CDR2 YYDKDF (reference sequence). This chain's CDR3 is CATSSGRSYEQYF. CDR3 nucleotide sequence: TGTGCCACCAGTAGCGGGAGATCCTACGAGCAGTACTTC.

V usage is TRBV7-9 and J usage is TRBJ2-2, with no clear D. CDR1 SEHNR and CDR2 FQNEAQ come from the germline V gene (reference sequence). V gave up 6 bases and J gave up 2 bases, with 7 bases separating them. The CDR3 is made up of 13 amino acids. CDR3 in amino acids: CASSLHNTGELFF. CDR3 bases: TGTGCCAGCAGTTTACATAACACCGGGGAGCTGTTTTTT.